These T cell receptor beta chains were read from a single sample in a study of cytomegalovirus exposure and HLA in healthy donors. This table comes from immunoSEQ multiplex PCR, and its TCRdb copy is limited to in-frame clones, with some not included. The sample records more than 95,000 clones, about 85% being singletons. The sequenced sample consisted of PBMCs. Receptor source: a man between 18 and 35 years old in good health and CMV-seropositive. CDR3s include the opening cysteine and the closing phenylalanine or tryptophan. The D gene is left open where the match is weak. Clone size appears in some rows only: once, few, many, or a class for an expanded clone.

abundance	d_gene	v_gene	j_gene	CDR3nt	CDR3aa
-	-	TRBV14	TRBJ1-2	TGTGCCAGCAGCCTATCCAGCGGGTTTAACTATGGCTACACCTTC	CASSLSSGFNYGYTF
-	-	TRBV27	TRBJ2-1	TGTGCCAGCAGTTTAGGTACAGCTTACAATGAGCAGTTCTTC	CASSLGTAYNEQFF
-	TRBD1	TRBV6-1	TRBJ1-1	TGTGCCAGCAGTGACCCGACAGGGTGGGACACTGAAGCTTTCTTT	CASSDPTGWDTEAFF
-	-	TRBV11-2	TRBJ1-4	TGTGCCAGCAGCCACACAACTAATGAAAAACTGTTTTTT	CASSHTTNEKLFF
few	TRBD1	TRBV6-6	TRBJ2-7	TGTGCCAGCAGCTACGGGACAGGGGCGCGGGTCTTC	CASSYGTGARVF
-	TRBD1	TRBV7-2	TRBJ1-3	TGTGCCAGCAACCCGACAGGGTTAACTGGAAACACCATATATTTT	CASNPTGLTGNTIYF
-	-	TRBV4-1	TRBJ2-1	TGCGCCAGCAGGCAGGGGGGCGCATTGGCCAATGAGCAGTTCTTC	CASRQGGALANEQFF
-	TRBD1	TRBV6-5	TRBJ1-2	TGTGCCAGCAGTTCGCAGGGGGCGGGAGGCTACACCTTC	CASSSQGAGGYTF
-	-	TRBV18	TRBJ1-1	TGTGCCAGCTCACCACCACAGGGTTCTGAAGCTTTCTTT	CASSPPQGSEAFF
few	TRBD1	TRBV19	TRBJ1-3	TGTGCCAGTAGTATCCCCGGACAGGGTCTTGATTTT	CASSIPGQGLDF
-	-	TRBV28	TRBJ2-7	TGTGCCAGCAGTTTCCGAACAGGGTCGGGCTACGAGCAGTACTTC	CASSFRTGSGYEQYF
-	-	TRBV6-5	TRBJ1-5	TGTGCCAGCAGCTCAGGGGTCAATCAGCCCCAGCATTTT	CASSSGVNQPQHF
-	-	TRBV2	TRBJ1-1	TGTGCCAGCAGTGGCGGGACTTTCATGAAGGGCACTGAAGCTTTCTTT	CASSGGTFMKGTEAFF
once	TRBD1	TRBV19	TRBJ2-7	TGTGCCAGTAGACTACAGGGGACCGCCTACGAGCAGTACTTC	CASRLQGTAYEQYF
-	TRBD1	TRBV10-2	TRBJ2-3	TGCGCCAGCAGTCTTGGACAGGGCGTGTCAGATACGCAGTATTTT	CASSLGQGVSDTQYF
-	-	TRBV9	TRBJ1-1	TGTGCCAGCAGCGCCGGTCTGAGAGGCACTGAAGCTTTCTTT	CASSAGLRGTEAFF
-	-	TRBV18	TRBJ2-7	TGTGCCAGCTCACCACCCTCCCTTCCTTACGAGCAGTACTTC	CASSPPSLPYEQYF
-	TRBD1	TRBV7-9	TRBJ2-7	TGTGCCAGCAGCCCCTGGACAGGGGCCTACGAGCAGTACTTC	CASSPWTGAYEQYF
-	-	TRBV11-2	TRBJ2-7	TGTGCCAGCAGCTTAGGCGCCTACGAGCAGTACTTC	CASSLGAYEQYF
-	TRBD2	TRBV4-3	TRBJ2-1	TGCGCCAGCAGCCAAGATCTCGGACTAGCGGGGGGGCAGGAGCAGTTCTTC	CASSQDLGLAGGQEQFF
-	TRBD1	TRBV29-1	TRBJ1-5	TGCAGCGTTGAAGAGAACAGGGGGCGACCCCAGCATTTT	CSVEENRGRPQHF
-	-	TRBV7-9	TRBJ2-3	TGTGCCAGCAGCTTAGGTGGGGGGAGAGCAGATACGCAGTATTTT	CASSLGGGRADTQYF
once	TRBD1	TRBV6-1	TRBJ1-1	TGTGCCAGCAGTGAGACAGGGAAAGGAGAATGGGGCACTGAAGCTTTCTTT	CASSETGKGEWGTEAFF
-	TRBD2	TRBV19	TRBJ2-7	TGTGCCAGTAGTAACCGACGGGGGGTGGAGCAGTACTTC	CASSNRRGVEQYF
-	-	TRBV5-5	TRBJ1-4	TGTGCCAGCAGCTTGATGAGTTCGGGTGAAAAACTGTTTTTT	CASSLMSSGEKLFF
few	TRBD2	TRBV4-2	TRBJ2-7	TGTGCCAGCAGCTTACGACTAGCAGGCTCCTACGAGCAGTACTTC	CASSLRLAGSYEQYF
-	TRBD1	TRBV7-9	TRBJ1-6	TGTGCCAGCAGTCGAGGGGGCTCACCCCTCCACTTT	CASSRGGSPLHF
once	TRBD2	TRBV27	TRBJ2-7	TGTGCCAGCAGTTTCCGCGGGGGAAGCTCCTACGAGCAGTACTTC	CASSFRGGSSYEQYF
-	-	TRBV5-6	TRBJ1-1	TGTGCCAGCAGCTTGGATGGCGGCATGAACACTGAAGCTTTCTTT	CASSLDGGMNTEAFF
once	TRBD1	TRBV5-6	TRBJ1-2	TGTGCCAGCAGCTTCGGGACAGGAGGCTACACCTTC	CASSFGTGGYTF
-	-	TRBV25-1	TRBJ1-3	TGTGCCAGCAGTGAATCCAACTCTGGAAACACCATATATTTT	CASSESNSGNTIYF
-	-	TRBV7-9	TRBJ2-1	TGTGCCAGCAGTCTCGCCCGAGGCCCCCTCCGGAGCTACAATGAGCAGTTCTTC	CASSLARGPLRSYNEQFF
-	TRBD1	TRBV10-3	TRBJ2-1	TGTGCCATCAGTGACAACAGGGGTAGGGCCTACAATGAGCAGTTCTTC	CAISDNRGRAYNEQFF
-	TRBD1	TRBV18	TRBJ1-1	TGTGCCAGCTCATTTGGGACAGGGAACACTGAAGCTTTCTTT	CASSFGTGNTEAFF
-	-	TRBV4-3	TRBJ1-2	TGCGCCAGCAGCCAAGACCTTGCCGGGGAAGGGATCCCGTTCTATGGCTACACCTTC	CASSQDLAGEGIPFYGYTF
-	TRBD1	TRBV11-2	TRBJ2-3	TGTGCCAGCAGCCGAGACAGGGGCGATACGCAGTATTTT	CASSRDRGDTQYF
-	-	TRBV6-1	TRBJ1-5	TGTGCCAGCAGTGAGTTTGCGACACAGATCAATCAGCCCCAGCATTTT	CASSEFATQINQPQHF
-	-	TRBV9	TRBJ2-1	TGTGCCAGCAGCGTAGAAGGGGATGAGCAGTTCTTC	CASSVEGDEQFF
-	TRBD2	TRBV6-1	TRBJ2-7	TGTGCCAGCAGTGATTCGGGGGGGCTTTTAGGTGAGCAGTACTTC	CASSDSGGLLGEQYF
-	-	TRBV2	TRBJ2-2	TGTGCCAGCAGGGAGGGTTCAGGAACGAACACCGGGGAGCTGTTTTTT	CASREGSGTNTGELFF
-	TRBD1	TRBV11-2	TRBJ2-7	TGTGCCAGCAGCTTAGGGGGTCGGACAGGCTCCTACGAGCAGTACTTC	CASSLGGRTGSYEQYF
-	-	TRBV19	TRBJ2-7	TGTGCCAGTAGTATAGGTGCCGAGAGCTCCTACGAGCAGTACTTC	CASSIGAESSYEQYF
-	TRBD1	TRBV7-6	TRBJ2-7	TGTGCCAGCAGCTTAACAGGGGGCTCGAACGAGCAGTACTTC	CASSLTGGSNEQYF
-	-	TRBV29-1	TRBJ2-6	TGCAGCGTTTCCGAGCACTCTGGGGCCAACGTCCTGACTTTC	CSVSEHSGANVLTF
-	-	TRBV29-1	TRBJ2-3	TGCTCAGCGGTTCGGAGTCCCAGTACGCAGTATTTT	CSAVRSPSTQYF
-	TRBD2	TRBV28	TRBJ2-3	TGTGCCAGCAGCCCCGGGGGGGTCCCCACAGATACGCAGTATTTT	CASSPGGVPTDTQYF
-	TRBD1	TRBV9	TRBJ1-1	TGTGCCAGCAGCGCTTTTACAGGGGACGGCACTGAAGCTTTCTTT	CASSAFTGDGTEAFF
-	TRBD2	TRBV4-3	TRBJ2-1	TGCGCCAGCAGCCAAGATTTTCGACTAGCGATCTACAATGAGCAGTTCTTC	CASSQDFRLAIYNEQFF
-	-	TRBV6-1	TRBJ2-5	TGTGCCAGCACCCTATACGGTAACCAAGAGACCCAGTACTTC	CASTLYGNQETQYF
-	TRBD2	TRBV19	TRBJ2-2	TGTGCCAGTAGTCCCCAGGGACTACCAAACACCGGGGAGCTGTTTTTT	CASSPQGLPNTGELFF
-	TRBD1	TRBV5-8	TRBJ1-1	TGTGCCAGCAGCTCTGGGACAGGGGTTTCCACTGAAGCTTTCTTT	CASSSGTGVSTEAFF
-	TRBD1	TRBV2	TRBJ2-1	TGTGCCAGCCTTAGGGGACAGGGGGCGAGCAATGAGCAGTTCTTC	CASLRGQGASNEQFF
-	TRBD1	TRBV4-3	TRBJ1-6	TGCGCCAGCAGCGGCCGGGACAGGGGTAATTCACCCCTCCACTTT	CASSGRDRGNSPLHF
-	-	TRBV10-3	TRBJ1-2	TGTGCCATCATGGACACGGATGGCTACACCTTC	CAIMDTDGYTF
-	-	TRBV19	TRBJ2-7	TGTGCCAGTAGGGGGAGCGGCGTCTACGAGCAGTACTTC	CASRGSGVYEQYF
-	-	TRBV2	TRBJ2-7	TGTGCCAGCAGTGGAGGATATCCCTACGAGCAGTACTTC	CASSGGYPYEQYF
-	TRBD1	TRBV7-9	TRBJ1-5	TGTGCCAGCAGCCGGGCCGGGACAGGGAATCAGCCCCAGCATTTT	CASSRAGTGNQPQHF
-	TRBD2	TRBV7-9	TRBJ2-3	TGTGCCAGCAGCTTCACTAGCGGGGGGATCACAGATACGCAGTATTTT	CASSFTSGGITDTQYF
-	TRBD1	TRBV15	TRBJ1-3	TGTGCCACCAGCGCACAGGGGGCTGCGACCCTTGGAAACACCATATATTTT	CATSAQGAATLGNTIYF
-	TRBD1	TRBV28	TRBJ1-2	TGTGCCAGCAGATTCCAGGGGGCGGTTGGCTACACCTTC	CASRFQGAVGYTF